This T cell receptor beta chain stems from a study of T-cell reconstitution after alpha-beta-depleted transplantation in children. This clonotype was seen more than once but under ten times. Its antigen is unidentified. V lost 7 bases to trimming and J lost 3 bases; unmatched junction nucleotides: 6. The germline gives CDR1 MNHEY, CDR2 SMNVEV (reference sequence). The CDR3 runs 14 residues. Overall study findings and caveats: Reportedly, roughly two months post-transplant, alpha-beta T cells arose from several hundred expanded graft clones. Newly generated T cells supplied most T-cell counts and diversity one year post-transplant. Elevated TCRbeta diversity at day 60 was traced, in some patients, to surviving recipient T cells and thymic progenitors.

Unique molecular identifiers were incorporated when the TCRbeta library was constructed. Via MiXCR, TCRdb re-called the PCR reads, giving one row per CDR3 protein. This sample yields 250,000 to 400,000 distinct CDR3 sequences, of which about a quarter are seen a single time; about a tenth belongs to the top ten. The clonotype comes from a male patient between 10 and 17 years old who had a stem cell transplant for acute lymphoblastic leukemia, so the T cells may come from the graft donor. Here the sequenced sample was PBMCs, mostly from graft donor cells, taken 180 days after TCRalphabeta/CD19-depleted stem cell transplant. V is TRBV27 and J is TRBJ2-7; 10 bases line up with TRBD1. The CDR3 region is CASNPGTGVYEQYF. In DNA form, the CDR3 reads TGTGCCAGCAATCCCGGGACAGGGGTCTACGAGCAGTACTTC.